Following are 4 T cell receptor beta chains from one sample sequenced in a study of neurological immune-mediated disorders. TCRdb analysed the 5' RACE reads with MiXCR anew, one entry per CDR3 protein. Of around 66,000 distinct CDR3 sequences listed, around 5.2% were seen once; the top ten hold approximately 2.8%. Sequencing was carried out using PBMCs. The receptors originated from a young woman with multiple sclerosis.

The chain employs TRBV7-8 and TRBJ2-3; 9 bases match TRBD1. CDR1 SGHVS and CDR2 FQNEAQ come from the germline V gene. The length of the CDR3 is 17 residues. V shed 3 bases, J shed 1 base, and the junction held 8 bases outside the gene matches. DNA for the CDR3: TGTGCCAGCAGCTTGGGTACAGGGGGCTACGGCACAGATACGCAGTATTTT. Its translation: CASSLGTGGYGTDTQYF. Using reference TRBV7-8 and TRBJ2-3 for the parts outside the CDR3, the full variable domain is GAGVSQSPRYKVAKRGQDVALRCDPISGHVSLFWYQQALGQGPEFLTYFQNEAQLDKSGLPSDRFFAERPEGSVSTLKIQRTQQEDSAVYLCASSLGTGGYGTDTQYFGPGTRLTVL.

This clonotype was found many times. The genes are TRBV20-1 and TRBJ2-7; TRBD1 aligns across 9 bases. This CDR3 comprises 15 residues. The junction had 9 bases not matched to a gene; V was cut back by 3 bases and J by 3 bases. Looked up from germline, CDR1 is DFQATT and CDR2 is SNEGSKA (reference sequence). CDR3 sequence: CSASRSWDRVYEQYF. CDR3 in DNA: TGCAGTGCTAGTCGAAGCTGGGACAGGGTCTACGAGCAGTACTTC.

This clonotype was counted a few times. The chain couples TRBV5-1 to TRBJ2-5, with a weak D call TRBD2 (6 bases). Looked up from germline, CDR1 is SGHRS and CDR2 is YFSETQ. This CDR3 is built from 13 residues. Trimming left V 2 bases short and J 5 bases short, with 10 bases between. The CDR3 DNA follows: TGCGCCAGCAGCTTTGGGGGGTTGGAGACCCAGTACTTC. It codes for CASSFGGLETQYF.

This clonotype was recorded many times. The chain is built from TRBV5-1 and TRBJ2-5; tentative D call: TRBD1 (6 bases). Between the trimmed V and J ends, which lost 5 bases and 5 bases, there was a span of 10 bases. The CDR3 is made up of 12 amino acids. CDR1 and CDR2 from the germline V gene are SGHRS and YFSETQ. The CDR3: CASRKQGETQYF. For the CDR3, the DNA is TGCGCCAGCAGGAAGCAGGGGGAGACCCAGTACTTC.